This T cell receptor (beta chain) was found in a study of CD8+ T cells in alopecia areata. TCR sequencing used cDNA made by reverse transcription of extracted RNA. Assay used: immunoSEQ multiplex PCR; TCRdb lists only in-frame clones, some missing. The top ten clones hold more than 0.4% of a sample with over 200,000 clones, roughly 57% of them seen once. PBMCs provided sorted CD4+ and CD8+ T cells. Regarding the study as a whole: Possibly because of HLA-related factors, TCR sharing was less clear across patients than in mice.

Concerning this clone itself: Antigen: not known.

Trimming took 4 bases from V and 0 from J; bases not matched to a gene: 13. Germline CDR1 reads SGHNT; CDR2 reads YYREEE (reference sequence). The CDR3 length is 18 residues. This rearrangement joins TRBV5-4 to TRBJ2-7; 10 nucleotides agree with TRBD1. Sequencing was performed on CD4+ T cells sorted from blood, taken at week 0. The receptor was derived from a human donor with alopecia areata. The CDR3 bases are TGTGCCAGCAGCACGGGGGACAGGGGACTTCTGTTCTCCTACGAGCAGTACTTC. This translates into CASSTGDRGLLFSYEQYF.